The 6 T cell receptor beta chains presented below share a single source sample, sequenced in a study of CD8 T cells in ankylosing spondylitis. Each CDR3 protein gets one entry after TCRdb re-called the 5' RACE reads with MiXCR. In the table there are under 200,000 distinct CDR3 sequences, roughly 11% of which are singletons. Sequences were obtained from blood, either unsorted or a sorted T cell fraction (not recorded which). These TCRs come from a male donor with ankylosing spondylitis or in good health (not recorded which).

This clonotype has ten or more counts. Relative to the germline gene, one junction end is altered; a read error may explain this. The chain uses TRBV7-6 and TRBJ1-1; D not resolved. From germline, CDR1 is SGHVS and CDR2 FNYEAQ. The CDR3 is made up of 13 amino acids. The CDR3 bases are TGTGCCAGCAGTTATAATGTGGGAACTGAAACTTTCTTT. It encodes CASSYNVGTETFF.

This clonotype was observed at least ten times. The chain recombines TRBV3-1 with TRBJ2-2; D gene uncertain. The CDR3 consists of 14 residues. With 0 bases removed from V and 7 bases from J, the gap between germline ends came to 9 bases. The germline V gene has CDR1 LGHDT and CDR2 YNNKEL (reference sequence). CDR3 DNA sequence: TGTGCCAGCAGCCAAGATCGGCGAGGCGGGGAGCTGTTTTTT. Translated: CASSQDRRGGELFF.

This clonotype has a count of ten or more. CDR3 loop: CASSPPTRHYEQYF. CDR3 DNA: TGTGCCAGTAGTCCCCCAACTCGACATTACGAGCAGTACTTC. The chain uses TRBV19 and TRBJ2-7; D remains unclear. V shed 5 bases and J shed 4 bases, with 15 bases lying between them. In germline, CDR1 is LNHDA, CDR2 SQIVND (reference sequence). This CDR3 is 14 amino acids long.

This clonotype was seen more than once but under ten times. The chain carries TRBV4-2 and TRBJ2-3; D is possibly TRBD2 (6 bases). Germline values: CDR1 LGHNA, CDR2 YNFKEQ. Trimming took 6 bases from V and 2 from J, leaving 15 bases between them. This CDR3 spans 15 amino acids. The CDR3 protein is CASRGGSGITDTQYF. For the CDR3, the DNA is TGTGCCAGCAGGGGGGGAAGCGGAATCACAGATACGCAGTATTTT.

This clonotype was recorded many times. The V call is TRBV28, the J call TRBJ2-5; 8 nucleotides match TRBD1. Trimming cost V 6 bases and J 0 bases; bases outside gene matches: 15. Germline-derived CDR1 and CDR2 are MDHEN and SYDVKM. This CDR3 is 18 amino acids long. This chain's CDR3 is CASRIRRTGSLHQETQYF. The CDR3 DNA reads as TGTGCCAGCAGAATTAGACGGACAGGGTCGCTGCACCAAGAGACCCAGTACTTC.

The chain joins TRBV7-6 to TRBJ2-3; 8 bases agree with TRBD1. This CDR3 is built from 18 residues. Trimming at V came to 5 bases and at J to 3 bases, leaving 16 bases not matched to a gene. Germline V lookup: CDR1 SGHVS, CDR2 FNYEAQ. The CDR3 nucleotides read TGTGCCAGCAGCCCAGTTGTGGGATTGACAGGGGCGACAGATACGCAGTATTTT. Translating it yields CASSPVVGLTGATDTQYF.